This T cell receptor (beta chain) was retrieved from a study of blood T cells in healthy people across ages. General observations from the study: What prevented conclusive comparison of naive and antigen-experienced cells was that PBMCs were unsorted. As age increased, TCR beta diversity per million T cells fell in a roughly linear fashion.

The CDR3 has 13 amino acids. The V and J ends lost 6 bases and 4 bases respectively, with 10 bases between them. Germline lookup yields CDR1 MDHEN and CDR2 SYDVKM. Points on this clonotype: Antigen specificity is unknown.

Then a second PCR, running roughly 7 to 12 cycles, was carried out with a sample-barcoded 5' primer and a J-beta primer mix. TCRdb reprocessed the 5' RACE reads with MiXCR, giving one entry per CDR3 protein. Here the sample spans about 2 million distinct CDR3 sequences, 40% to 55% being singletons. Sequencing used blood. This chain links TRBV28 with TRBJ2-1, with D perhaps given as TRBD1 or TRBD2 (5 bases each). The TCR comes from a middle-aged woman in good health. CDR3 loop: CASRGRAYNEQFF. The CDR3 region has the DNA TGTGCCAGCAGGGGACGGGCTTACAATGAGCAGTTCTTC.